The rows below give T cell receptor beta chains drawn from one sample of a study of immune evolution from preneoplasia to lung adenocarcinoma. Only in-frame clones appear in the TCRdb table, and some are missing; sequencing was by immunoSEQ multiplex PCR. The profile covers about 5,500 clones, with 83% appearing a single time and approximately 4% taken by the ten largest. Material for sequencing was FFPE adjacent normal lung tissue. Every receptor here comes from a person aged 65 to 85 with lung adenocarcinoma. The CDR3 runs from the conserved cysteine through the conserved F or W. Fields, in order: D gene, CDR3 length, J gene, V gene, clone size, CDR3 protein, CDR3 DNA. A D gene is named only where the DNA matches it firmly. Clone size is not always given. Where it is, it says once, few, many or a class for expanded clones.

D gene: NA
CDR3 length: 15
J gene: TRBJ2-5
V gene: TRBV5-1
clone size: NA
CDR3 protein: CASSLMGGPQETQYF
CDR3 DNA: TGCGCCAGCAGCTTGATGGGGGGACCCCAAGAGACCCAGTACTTC

D gene: NA
CDR3 length: 12
J gene: TRBJ2-1
V gene: TRBV10-3
clone size: NA
CDR3 protein: CAISEEGGEQFF
CDR3 DNA: TGTGCCATCAGTGAGGAAGGGGGTGAGCAGTTCTTC

D gene: NA
CDR3 length: 14
J gene: TRBJ1-6
V gene: TRBV6-1
clone size: NA
CDR3 protein: CASMWGRQDSPLHF
CDR3 DNA: TGTGCCAGCATGTGGGGACGGCAAGATTCACCCCTCCACTTT

D gene: NA
CDR3 length: 15
J gene: TRBJ2-5
V gene: TRBV11-2
clone size: few
CDR3 protein: CASSRPGGSQETQYF
CDR3 DNA: TGTGCCAGCAGCCGACCAGGGGGGAGCCAAGAGACCCAGTACTTC

D gene: TRBD2
CDR3 length: 15
J gene: TRBJ2-7
V gene: TRBV5-1
clone size: once
CDR3 protein: CASNRGGAGSYEQYF
CDR3 DNA: TGCGCCAGCAACCGGGGGGGAGCGGGGTCCTACGAGCAGTACTTC

D gene: NA
CDR3 length: 15
J gene: TRBJ2-7
V gene: TRBV4-2
clone size: NA
CDR3 protein: CASSQERGGDYEQYF
CDR3 DNA: TGTGCCAGCAGCCAAGAGCGCGGGGGCGACTACGAGCAGTACTTC

D gene: NA
CDR3 length: 14
J gene: TRBJ2-7
V gene: TRBV5-1
clone size: NA
CDR3 protein: CASKEGDLRYEQYF
CDR3 DNA: TGCGCCAGCAAGGAGGGAGATTTAAGATACGAGCAGTACTTC

D gene: NA
CDR3 length: 15
J gene: TRBJ2-1
V gene: TRBV10-2
clone size: NA
CDR3 protein: CASSERSTVYNEQFF
CDR3 DNA: TGCGCCAGCAGTGAGAGGAGCACGGTTTACAATGAGCAGTTCTTC

D gene: TRBD1
CDR3 length: 17
J gene: TRBJ1-2
V gene: TRBV9
clone size: NA
CDR3 protein: CASSVEAAGGGRYGYTF
CDR3 DNA: TGTGCCAGCAGCGTAGAAGCTGCAGGGGGCGGTCGCTATGGCTACACCTTC

D gene: NA
CDR3 length: 13
J gene: TRBJ2-7
V gene: TRBV28
clone size: NA
CDR3 protein: CASRDPGAYEQYF
CDR3 DNA: TGTGCCAGCAGAGACCCCGGGGCCTACGAGCAGTACTTC

D gene: TRBD2
CDR3 length: 16
J gene: TRBJ2-7
V gene: TRBV19
clone size: few
CDR3 protein: CASSPGTSGSMNEQYF
CDR3 DNA: TGTGCCAGTAGTCCGGGGACTAGCGGGAGTATGAACGAGCAGTACTTC

D gene: NA
CDR3 length: 14
J gene: TRBJ2-7
V gene: TRBV10-3
clone size: NA
CDR3 protein: CAISDTGTTYEQYF
CDR3 DNA: TGTGCCATCAGTGATACCGGGACAACCTACGAGCAGTACTTC

D gene: NA
CDR3 length: 14
J gene: TRBJ2-7
V gene: TRBV18
clone size: NA
CDR3 protein: CASSPPGSFSEQYF
CDR3 DNA: TGTGCCAGCTCACCCCCGGGATCTTTTTCCGAGCAGTACTTC

D gene: NA
CDR3 length: 15
J gene: TRBJ1-1
V gene: TRBV11-2
clone size: NA
CDR3 protein: CASTTSQGLDTEAFF
CDR3 DNA: TGTGCCAGCACCACGTCGCAGGGCTTGGACACTGAAGCTTTCTTT

D gene: NA
CDR3 length: 13
J gene: TRBJ2-7
V gene: TRBV6-4
clone size: NA
CDR3 protein: CASSDSPLTEQYF
CDR3 DNA: TGTGCCAGCAGTGACTCCCCCTTGACGGAGCAGTACTTC

D gene: NA
CDR3 length: 15
J gene: TRBJ1-2
V gene: TRBV27
clone size: NA
CDR3 protein: CASSSLPQANYGYTF
CDR3 DNA: TGTGCCAGCAGTTCGCTCCCACAGGCCAACTATGGCTACACCTTC

D gene: TRBD1
CDR3 length: 14
J gene: TRBJ2-7
V gene: TRBV6-5
clone size: NA
CDR3 protein: CASSSRDSSYEQYF
CDR3 DNA: TGTGCCAGCAGTTCCCGGGACAGCTCCTACGAGCAGTACTTC

D gene: NA
CDR3 length: 13
J gene: TRBJ1-6
V gene: TRBV7-9
clone size: NA
CDR3 protein: CASLNTWDSPLHF
CDR3 DNA: TGTGCCAGCTTAAATACGTGGGATTCACCCCTCCACTTT

D gene: NA
CDR3 length: 15
J gene: TRBJ1-3
V gene: TRBV6-1
clone size: once
CDR3 protein: CASSATRTGGNTIYF
CDR3 DNA: TGTGCCAGCAGCGCCACTCGAACAGGAGGAAACACCATATATTTT

D gene: TRBD1
CDR3 length: 14
J gene: TRBJ2-7
V gene: TRBV29-1
clone size: NA
CDR3 protein: CSVVGTALLGEQYF
CDR3 DNA: TGCAGCGTGGTCGGGACAGCCCTCCTGGGCGAGCAGTACTTC

D gene: NA
CDR3 length: 10
J gene: TRBJ2-3
V gene: TRBV30
clone size: NA
CDR3 protein: CAWRQGAQYF
CDR3 DNA: TGTGCCTGGAGACAGGGTGCGCAGTATTTT

D gene: NA
CDR3 length: 13
J gene: TRBJ1-1
V gene: TRBV4-2
clone size: NA
CDR3 protein: CASSLSENTEAFF
CDR3 DNA: TGTGCCAGCAGCCTAAGTGAGAACACTGAAGCTTTCTTT

D gene: TRBD2
CDR3 length: 14
J gene: TRBJ2-3
V gene: TRBV5-1
clone size: NA
CDR3 protein: CASSAGGPGDTQYF
CDR3 DNA: TGCGCCAGCAGCGCGGGGGGGCCTGGAGATACGCAGTATTTT

D gene: NA
CDR3 length: 14
J gene: TRBJ2-1
V gene: TRBV6-4
clone size: large
CDR3 protein: CASSETGRNNEQFF
CDR3 DNA: TGTGCCAGCAGTGAGACCGGACGCAACAATGAGCAGTTCTTC

D gene: TRBD1
CDR3 length: 17
J gene: TRBJ2-6
V gene: TRBV6-4
clone size: NA
CDR3 protein: CASSRDRIGPGANVLTF
CDR3 DNA: TGTGCCAGCAGCCGGGACAGGATAGGACCTGGGGCCAACGTCCTGACTTTC

D gene: NA
CDR3 length: 12
J gene: TRBJ2-7
V gene: TRBV29-1
clone size: NA
CDR3 protein: CSVEFDRYEQYF
CDR3 DNA: TGCAGCGTTGAATTCGACAGGTACGAGCAGTACTTC

D gene: NA
CDR3 length: 17
J gene: TRBJ1-3
V gene: TRBV23-1
clone size: NA
CDR3 protein: CASSQPQRWWNGNTIYF
CDR3 DNA: TGCGCCAGCAGTCAACCGCAGAGGTGGTGGAATGGAAACACCATATATTTT

D gene: NA
CDR3 length: 12
J gene: TRBJ2-6
V gene: TRBV10-3
clone size: NA
CDR3 protein: CATDDLRSVLTF
CDR3 DNA: TGTGCCACCGACGACTTAAGGAGCGTCCTGACTTTC

D gene: NA
CDR3 length: 14
J gene: TRBJ2-7
V gene: TRBV15
clone size: NA
CDR3 protein: CATSGAGQLGEQYF
CDR3 DNA: TGTGCCACCAGCGGGGCCGGACAGTTGGGCGAGCAGTACTTC

D gene: NA
CDR3 length: 12
J gene: TRBJ1-1
V gene: TRBV6-6
clone size: NA
CDR3 protein: CASSVGWTEAFF
CDR3 DNA: TGTGCCAGCAGTGTCGGATGGACTGAAGCTTTCTTT

D gene: TRBD1
CDR3 length: 15
J gene: TRBJ2-3
V gene: TRBV4-1
clone size: NA
CDR3 protein: CASSSQGASTDTQYF
CDR3 DNA: TGCGCCAGCAGCTCTCAGGGGGCTAGCACAGATACGCAGTATTTT

D gene: TRBD2
CDR3 length: 16
J gene: TRBJ2-5
V gene: TRBV5-1
clone size: NA
CDR3 protein: CASSLTTSGFQETQYF
CDR3 DNA: TGCGCCAGCAGCTTGACGACTAGCGGGTTCCAAGAGACCCAGTACTTC

D gene: NA
CDR3 length: 14
J gene: TRBJ1-2
V gene: TRBV6-5
clone size: NA
CDR3 protein: CASSYSQTGYGYTF
CDR3 DNA: TGTGCCAGCAGTTACTCGCAAACAGGGTATGGCTACACCTTC

D gene: NA
CDR3 length: 14
J gene: TRBJ2-7
V gene: TRBV7-9
clone size: NA
CDR3 protein: CASSSPFKPYEQYF
CDR3 DNA: TGTGCCAGCAGCTCCCCTTTTAAGCCCTACGAGCAGTACTTC

D gene: TRBD2
CDR3 length: 12
J gene: TRBJ2-1
V gene: TRBV11-1
clone size: NA
CDR3 protein: CASSRGVAKQFF
CDR3 DNA: TGTGCCAGCAGCCGGGGGGTAGCTAAGCAGTTCTTC

D gene: NA
CDR3 length: 14
J gene: TRBJ2-7
V gene: TRBV10-3
clone size: NA
CDR3 protein: CATRLGGTLHEQYF
CDR3 DNA: TGTGCCACTAGGTTAGGCGGGACACTTCACGAGCAGTACTTC

D gene: NA
CDR3 length: 18
J gene: TRBJ2-3
V gene: TRBV19
clone size: few
CDR3 protein: CASSSVIGRGDPWDTQYF
CDR3 DNA: TGTGCCAGTAGCTCCGTTATTGGCAGGGGAGACCCATGGGATACGCAGTATTTT

D gene: NA
CDR3 length: 15
J gene: TRBJ1-1
V gene: TRBV5-8
clone size: few
CDR3 protein: CASSPLRGGDTEAFF
CDR3 DNA: TGTGCCAGCAGCCCCCTTCGGGGAGGGGACACTGAAGCTTTCTTT

D gene: NA
CDR3 length: 14
J gene: TRBJ1-1
V gene: TRBV5-1
clone size: NA
CDR3 protein: CASRTGAQNTEAFF
CDR3 DNA: TGCGCCAGCCGTACGGGGGCCCAAAACACTGAAGCTTTCTTT

D gene: NA
CDR3 length: 15
J gene: TRBJ1-4
V gene: TRBV18
clone size: NA
CDR3 protein: CASSPNVRRNEKLFF
CDR3 DNA: TGTGCCAGCTCACCAAACGTCAGACGGAATGAAAAACTGTTTTTT

D gene: NA
CDR3 length: 16
J gene: TRBJ1-2
V gene: TRBV5-1
clone size: NA
CDR3 protein: CASSLVATGRSDGYTF
CDR3 DNA: TGCGCCAGCAGCTTGGTGGCCACAGGCCGATCGGATGGCTACACCTTC

D gene: TRBD2
CDR3 length: 18
J gene: TRBJ2-3
V gene: TRBV5-1
clone size: NA
CDR3 protein: CASSLKLAGGPTTDTQYF
CDR3 DNA: TGCGCCAGCAGCTTGAAGCTAGCGGGAGGGCCGACCACAGATACGCAGTATTTT

D gene: NA
CDR3 length: 13
J gene: TRBJ1-2
V gene: TRBV9
clone size: NA
CDR3 protein: CASSSGQKHGYTF
CDR3 DNA: TGTGCCAGCAGCTCCGGACAGAAACATGGCTACACCTTC

D gene: NA
CDR3 length: 13
J gene: TRBJ1-1
V gene: TRBV5-4
clone size: few
CDR3 protein: CASSPTSDTEAFF
CDR3 DNA: TGTGCCAGCAGCCCGACTTCGGACACTGAAGCTTTCTTT

D gene: NA
CDR3 length: 14
J gene: TRBJ2-7
V gene: TRBV7-6
clone size: few
CDR3 protein: CASSLGTAAYEQYF
CDR3 DNA: TGTGCCAGCAGCTTAGGGACAGCCGCCTACGAGCAGTACTTC

D gene: NA
CDR3 length: 18
J gene: TRBJ2-6
V gene: TRBV2
clone size: NA
CDR3 protein: CASSFGHYRTKSGQRLTF
CDR3 DNA: TGTGCCAGCAGTTTTGGACATTACCGTACAAAGTCGGGCCAACGTCTGACTTTC

D gene: NA
CDR3 length: 17
J gene: TRBJ2-1
V gene: TRBV11-3
clone size: once
CDR3 protein: CASSLATGYSSYNEQFF
CDR3 DNA: TGTGCCAGCAGCTTAGCTACAGGGTACAGCTCCTACAATGAGCAGTTCTTC

D gene: NA
CDR3 length: 14
J gene: TRBJ1-3
V gene: TRBV11-2
clone size: NA
CDR3 protein: CASSATSSGNTIYF
CDR3 DNA: TGTGCCAGCAGCGCGACTTCTTCTGGAAACACCATATATTTT

D gene: TRBD2
CDR3 length: 15
J gene: TRBJ2-1
V gene: TRBV5-1
clone size: NA
CDR3 protein: CASSQAGGGYNEQFF
CDR3 DNA: TGCGCCAGCAGCCAAGCGGGAGGGGGCTACAATGAGCAGTTCTTC

D gene: TRBD2
CDR3 length: 12
J gene: TRBJ2-1
V gene: TRBV29-1
clone size: NA
CDR3 protein: CSVGGVSNEQFF
CDR3 DNA: TGCAGCGTGGGGGGGGTAAGCAATGAGCAGTTCTTC